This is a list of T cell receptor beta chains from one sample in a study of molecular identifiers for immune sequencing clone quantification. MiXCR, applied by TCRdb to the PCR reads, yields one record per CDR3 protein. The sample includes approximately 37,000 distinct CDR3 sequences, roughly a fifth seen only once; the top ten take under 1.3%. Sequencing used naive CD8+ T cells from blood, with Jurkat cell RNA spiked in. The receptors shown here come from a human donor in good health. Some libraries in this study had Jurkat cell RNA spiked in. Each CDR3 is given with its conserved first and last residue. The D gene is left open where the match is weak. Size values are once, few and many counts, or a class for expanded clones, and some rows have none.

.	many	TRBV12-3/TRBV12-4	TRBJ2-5	TGTGCCAGCATCCTTTCGGGGACCCAGTACTTC	CASILSGTQYF
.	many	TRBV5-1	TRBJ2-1	TGCGCCAGCAGCTTGGGTAGTAATGAGCAGTTCTTC	CASSLGSNEQFF
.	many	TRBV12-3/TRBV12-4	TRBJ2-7	TGTGCCAGCAGTTTCGCCCCTAGCTCCTACGAGCAGTACTTC	CASSFAPSSYEQYF
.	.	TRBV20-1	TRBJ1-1	TGCAGTGCTAGGGACCGACACACGAACACTGAAGCTTTCTTT	CSARDRHTNTEAFF
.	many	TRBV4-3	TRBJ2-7	TGCGCCAGCAGCCAAGGTTCGCCCAACCCCTACTACGAGCAGTACTTC	CASSQGSPNPYYEQYF
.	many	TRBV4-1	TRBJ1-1	TGCGCCAGCAGCCATGTTGGGGAGTTCATTGAAGCTTTCTTT	CASSHVGEFIEAFF
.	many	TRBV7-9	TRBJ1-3	TGTGCCAGCAGCTTAGGGCCCTCCAGGGGTGAAGCTGGAAACACCATATATTTT	CASSLGPSRGEAGNTIYF
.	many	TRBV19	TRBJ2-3	TGTGCCGCCCAAGCGTCGGGGGTTGGCACAGATACGCAGTATTTT	CAAQASGVGTDTQYF
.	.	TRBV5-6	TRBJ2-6	TGTGCCAGCAGCCCACAGACGAAAAGGGGCTCTGGGGCCAACGTCCTGACTTTC	CASSPQTKRGSGANVLTF
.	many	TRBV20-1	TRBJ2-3	TGCAGTGCTTTCACCGAGCTGCCTGTCTCAGATACGCAGTATTTT	CSAFTELPVSDTQYF
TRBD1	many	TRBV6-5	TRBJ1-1	TGTGCCAGCAGCCCGACGGGACAGATTTACATGAACACTGAAGCTTTCTTT	CASSPTGQIYMNTEAFF
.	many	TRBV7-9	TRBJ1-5	TGTGCCAGCAGCTCGGGGTATAGCAATCAGCCCCAGCATTTT	CASSSGYSNQPQHF
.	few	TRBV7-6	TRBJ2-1	TGTGCCAGCAGCCCCCCCGGCCGGGAGCAGTTCTTC	CASSPPGREQFF
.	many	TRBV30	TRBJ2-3	TGTGCCCTAGGGCTAGACGGGCCAGATACGCAGTATTTT	CALGLDGPDTQYF
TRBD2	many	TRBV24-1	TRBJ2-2	TGTGCCACCAGTGATGGACTAGCGGGAGGCTTCACCGGGGAGCTGTTTTTT	CATSDGLAGGFTGELFF
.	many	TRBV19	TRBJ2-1	TGTGCCAGTAGTACCTCGGGGAACGGCTACAATGAGCAGTTCTTC	CASSTSGNGYNEQFF
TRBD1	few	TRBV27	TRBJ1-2	TGTGCCAGCAGGAAGACAGGGGCAGATAGGATGATAGGGTATGGCTACACCTTC	CASRKTGADRMIGYGYTF
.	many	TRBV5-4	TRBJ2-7	TGTGCCAGCAGCTTGATCGACAGGACGAGGGACGAGCAGTACTTC	CASSLIDRTRDEQYF
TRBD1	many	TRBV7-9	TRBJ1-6	TGTGCCAGCAGCGGATTGGGACAGGTTAATTCACCCCTCCACTTT	CASSGLGQVNSPLHF
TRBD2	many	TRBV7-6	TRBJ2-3	TGTGCCAGCAGCCCCCCGGGACTAGCGACCCTCCCCGGGGGAGATACGCAGTATTTT	CASSPPGLATLPGGDTQYF
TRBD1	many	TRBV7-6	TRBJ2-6	TGTGCCAGCAGCCACCGGGACAGGGTTTCTGGGGCCAACGTCCTGACTTTC	CASSHRDRVSGANVLTF
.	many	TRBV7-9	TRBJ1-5	TGTGCCAGCAGCTATCAGGGTCCCCATCAGCCCCAGCATTTT	CASSYQGPHQPQHF
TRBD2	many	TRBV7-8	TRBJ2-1	TGTGCCAGCAGCTTAAGGACTAGCGGGGGGGTCTATTATGAGCAGTTCTTC	CASSLRTSGGVYYEQFF
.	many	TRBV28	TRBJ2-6	TGTGCCAGCAGCCGAACCTCGGGACACTTCTCTGGGGCCAACGTCCTGACTTTC	CASSRTSGHFSGANVLTF
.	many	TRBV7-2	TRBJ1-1	TGTGCCAGCAGCTTAGTTGCAGGGGCTTATATGAACACTGAAGCTTTCTTT	CASSLVAGAYMNTEAFF
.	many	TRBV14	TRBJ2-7	TGTGCCAGCAGCCAAGCCCACCTGAGCTCCTACGAGCAGTACTTC	CASSQAHLSSYEQYF
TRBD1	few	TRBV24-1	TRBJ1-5	TGTGCCACCAGTGATTTACGCGGACAGGGCAGCAATCAGCCCCAGCATTTT	CATSDLRGQGSNQPQHF
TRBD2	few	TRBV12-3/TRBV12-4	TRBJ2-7	TGTGCCAGCAGTTTAGTTTCGGGGGGACGGCAGGAACGGTACGAGCAGTACTTC	CASSLVSGGRQERYEQYF
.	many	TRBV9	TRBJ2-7	TGTGCCAGCAGCGGTGCCCGGGATGGGAGGCACGAGCAGTACTTC	CASSGARDGRHEQYF
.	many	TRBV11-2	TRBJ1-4	TGTGCCAGCAGCCCCAGCTCCCCGAAACTGTTTTTT	CASSPSSPKLFF
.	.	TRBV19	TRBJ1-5	TGTGCCAGTAGTTCAGGGATGGAGAGGTTCGGCCAGCCCCAGCATTTT	CASSSGMERFGQPQHF
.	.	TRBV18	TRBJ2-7	TGTGCCAGCTCACCAAGCTCAACAGGGTACTCCTACGAGCAATACTTC	CASSPSSTGYSYEQYF
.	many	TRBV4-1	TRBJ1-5	TGCGCCAGCAGCCAAGACAGGGCGTCTAATCAGCCCCAGCATTTT	CASSQDRASNQPQHF
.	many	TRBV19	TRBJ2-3	TGTGCCAGTAGTATAGGGCATAGGGATACAGATACGCAGTATTTT	CASSIGHRDTDTQYF
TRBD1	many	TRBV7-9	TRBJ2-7	TGTGCCAGCAGCCGGACAGGGGACGAGCAGTACTTC	CASSRTGDEQYF
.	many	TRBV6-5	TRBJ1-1	TGTGCCAGCAGTTCCCACGGGGGACCCACTGAAGCTTTCTTT	CASSSHGGPTEAFF
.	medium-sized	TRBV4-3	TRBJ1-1	TGCGCCAGCAGCCAAGAGACAGGTTCTGAAGCTTTCTTT	CASSQETGSEAFF
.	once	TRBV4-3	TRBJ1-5	TGCGCCAGCAGCCCAAGGTATAGTGAACCCAATCAGCCCCAGCATTTT	CASSPRYSEPNQPQHF
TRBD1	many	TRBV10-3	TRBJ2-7	TGTGCCATCAGTGAGCCCGGACAGGGGCCCTACGAGCAGTACTTC	CAISEPGQGPYEQYF
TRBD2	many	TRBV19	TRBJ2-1	TGTGCCAGTAGTATTTGGGCTAGCGGGGACAATGAGCAGTTCTTC	CASSIWASGDNEQFF
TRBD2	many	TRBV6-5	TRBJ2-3	TGTGCCAGCAGAACATATAGCGGGGGGGCCTTAAGCACAGATACGCAGTATTTT	CASRTYSGGALSTDTQYF
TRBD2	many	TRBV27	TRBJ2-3	TGTGCCAGCAGTTTATCGCTTAGCGGGATCACAGATACGCAGTATTTT	CASSLSLSGITDTQYF
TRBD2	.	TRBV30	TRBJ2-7	TGTGCCTGGAGTGTTCGGACTAGCGGCTACGAGCAGTACTTC	CAWSVRTSGYEQYF
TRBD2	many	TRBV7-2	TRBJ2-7	TGTGCCAGCAGCTCCCTAGCGGGGGGGTACTCCTACGAGCAGTACTTC	CASSSLAGGYSYEQYF
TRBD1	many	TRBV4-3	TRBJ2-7	TGCGCCAGCAGCCGGGACAGGGGGCATGAGCAGTACTTC	CASSRDRGHEQYF
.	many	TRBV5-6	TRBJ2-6	TGTGCCAGCCGGGACGGGCGCTCTGGGGCCAACGTCCTGACTTTC	CASRDGRSGANVLTF
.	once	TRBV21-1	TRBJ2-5	TGTGCCGCATTGGGGTCGAAAGAGACCCAGTACTTC	CAALGSKETQYF
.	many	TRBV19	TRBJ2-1	TGTGCCAGTAGCGGGGGATACAATGAGCAGTTCTTC	CASSGGYNEQFF
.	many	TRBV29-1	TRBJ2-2	TGCAGCGTTGTTGAGGTCACCGGGGAGCTGTTTTTT	CSVVEVTGELFF
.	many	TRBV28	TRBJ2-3	TGTGCCAGCAGTTTCCTTGCGGCTCAGTCAGATACGCAGTATTTT	CASSFLAAQSDTQYF
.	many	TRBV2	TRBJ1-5	TGTGCCAGCAGTGAAGCTGGACGCAATCAGCCCCAGCATTTT	CASSEAGRNQPQHF
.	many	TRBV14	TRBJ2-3	TGTGCCAGCAGCAACGTACTTGGTGCCGCTACAGATACGCAGTATTTT	CASSNVLGAATDTQYF
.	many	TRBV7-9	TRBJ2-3	TGTGCCAGCAGCTTAGTGAGGGGAACAGATACGCAGTATTTT	CASSLVRGTDTQYF
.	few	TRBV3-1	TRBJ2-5	TGTGCCAGCGGCCAGTTTCAAGAGACCCAGTACTTC	CASGQFQETQYF
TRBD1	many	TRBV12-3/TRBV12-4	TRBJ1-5	TGTGCCAGCAGTTTGGCCCGGACAGGGGACAATCAGCCCCAGCATTTT	CASSLARTGDNQPQHF
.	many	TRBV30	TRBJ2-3	TGTGCCTGGAGTGTAGGCCTAGCTAGCACAGATACGCAGTATTTT	CAWSVGLASTDTQYF